The subject of this entry is one T cell receptor beta chain. Its antigen remains unidentified. The method was immunoSEQ multiplex PCR; TCRdb's version includes in-frame clones alone and lacks a portion of them. Seen here are tens of thousands of clones, about four fifths observed once, and the top ten hold about 5.3%. Prior to sequencing, the ViraFEST assay stimulated PBMC with viral peptide pools, which expanded the antigen-specific CD4+ T cells. Isolating CD4+ T cells followed approximately 10 days of culture. Everyone in the study got two shots of either the BNT162b2 or mRNA-1273 vaccine. Vaccine recipients had no previous SARS-CoV-2 infection; their nucleocapsid antibodies were negative. This entry comes from a study of vaccination effects on CD4 cells after COVID-19. Germline values: CDR1 MDHEN, CDR2 SYDVKM. This CDR3 is built from 16 residues. V lost 5 bases, J lost 7 bases, and 11 bases stayed unmatched.

The starting material was CD4+ T cells from PBMCs cultured with SARS-CoV-2 spike peptides, obtained after COVID-19 vaccination. The sequence was obtained from a human donor who received a COVID-19 vaccine. Some clones in this sample may be carry-over from other donors' samples. The V call is TRBV28, the J call TRBJ1-6; 7 bases agree with TRBD1. CDR3 sequence reads: CASSPAARGANSPLHF. DNA for the CDR3: TGTGCCAGCAGTCCCGCCGCCAGGGGGGCGAATTCACCCCTCCACTTT. Based on the CDR3 plus reference TRBV28 and TRBJ1-6, the full variable domain is DVKVTQSSRYLVKRTGEKVFLECVQDMDHENMFWYRQDPGLGLRLIYFSYDVKMKEKGDIPEGYSVSREKKERFSLILESASTNQTSMYLCASSPAARGANSPLHFGNGTRLTVT.